This T cell receptor (beta chain) was sequenced for a study of radiation and T cells in renal cell carcinoma (dated by TCRdb to about 2020). Looking at the study overall: TCR beta sequencing covered around 50 samples in total, comprising some 26 tumors and about 27 peripheral blood samples. In the roughly 54 samples combined, 4,016,671 unique CDR3 nucleotide sequences were found, encoding about 2.7 million unique CDR3 amino acid sequences. The last blood draw occurred 4 weeks after radiation, at the same time as nephrectomy. Overall study outcomes, separate from this receptor: With a single-armed trial design, the study had no way to address how radiation dose or scheduling affects the TCR repertoire. In blood, the top tumor clonotypes increased between baseline and 2 weeks post-radiation and then shrank by 4 weeks, which suggests that tumor-resident clones expanded only transiently. Blood repertoire dynamics were not followed beyond 4 weeks after treatment. Because pretreatment tumor biopsies were not available, the study could not determine whether clonotypes were already present within the tumor at baseline.

The time point label on this specimen signifies: blood 4 weeks post-SBRT, at nephrectomy. The treatment or condition label, read with the paper, signifies: 15 Gy SBRT to primary tumor, nephrectomy 4 weeks later. Samples came from a clinical trial, in which primary renal cell carcinomas received 15 Gy stereotactic body radiation therapy followed by nephrectomy 4 weeks later. To follow tumor-enriched clonotypes, peripheral blood was collected serially from radiation-treated patients at baseline and again at 2 weeks and 4 weeks after SBRT. Renal cell carcinoma with clear cell pathology was present in all patients. Genomic DNA for TCR sequencing was prepared using the QIAamp DNA Blood Mini Kit (Qiagen). The analyses included only samples that passed all quality control checks. Following the manufacturer's recommendations, the immunoSEQ kit was used to generate TCR beta libraries from genomic DNA. For library preparation, a first multiplex PCR was performed with proprietary primers, followed by a second PCR in which unique barcodes were added, and bead cleanups were performed after each round. A kit-provided positive control reaction and a negative control reaction were included in every sample batch. The final libraries underwent checking on an Agilent 4200 TapeStation D1000 ScreenTape, volumetric pooling, and quantification by qPCR. Sequencing was performed on an Illumina NextSeq500 with a MidOutput 150-cycle cartridge, and 156 Read1 and 15 Index1 cycles were run with kit custom primers. The pooled library was loaded at around 0.98 pM, with an approximately 20% PhiX control spiked in. Per the original workflow: The vendor-processed data were analyzed in R, and a clonotype was defined as all T cells that share the same CDR3 nucleotide sequence. For clone abundance analyses, frequencies were normalized to the 10,000 most abundant clones in each sample. Public T cell clones, which averaged fewer than five per sample, were excluded before analysis. An abundance difference of at least 32-fold between compartments was the criterion for calling clonotypes tumor-enriched or baseline blood-enriched. Clonotypes expanded or contracted between blood time points were identified with a beta-binomial differential abundance model. Tumor-blood repertoire similarity was measured with the Baroni-Urbani and Buser coefficient, and group comparisons used two-tailed Wilcoxon tests in R. TCRdb took over this immuneACCESS table, retaining in-frame rearrangements with V and J assigned. Such tables are incomplete; in checked studies, under half of the missing clones stem from an unresolved V gene, and the remainder is unexplained. V and J calls and clone size are given by that table; D and trimming were obtained from the DNA. In all, the sample holds around 45,000 clones, and about 82% of those were seen once. The ten largest clones represent 27% of the sample.

Concerning this clone: Its antigen has not been determined. Per-base quality was not reported, and no clone a single base away is much larger than it.

The material sequenced was blood, taken from a patient whose treatment included radiotherapy and nephrectomy. The sequence was collected from a woman in her 70s with renal cell carcinoma.

The encoded CDR3 is CASSLKGQIQGYTF. The sequenced DNA: TGTGCCAGCAGCCTTAAAGGACAGATTCAAGGCTACACCTTC. In this chain, TRBV11-2 is recombined with TRBJ1-2; TRBD1 is perhaps the D gene, given 6 matching bases. The CDR3, cysteine through phenylalanine, is 14 amino acids long. Left in the record is the CDR3 DNA by itself, 42 bases read in frame from the first base. From a lookup of the germline V gene, CDR1 and CDR2 are SGHAT and FQNNGV. V loses 5 bases of germline sequence and J loses 8 bases, and the interval between the two ends is 18 bases. The CDR3 plus the reference TRBV11-2 and TRBJ1-2 genes for the other parts give the full variable domain: EAGVAQSPRYKIIEKRQSVAFWCNPISGHATLYWYQQILGQGPKLLIQFQNNGVVDDSQLPKDRFSAERLKGVDSTLKIQPAKLEDSAVYLCASSLKGQIQGYTFGSGTRLTVV.